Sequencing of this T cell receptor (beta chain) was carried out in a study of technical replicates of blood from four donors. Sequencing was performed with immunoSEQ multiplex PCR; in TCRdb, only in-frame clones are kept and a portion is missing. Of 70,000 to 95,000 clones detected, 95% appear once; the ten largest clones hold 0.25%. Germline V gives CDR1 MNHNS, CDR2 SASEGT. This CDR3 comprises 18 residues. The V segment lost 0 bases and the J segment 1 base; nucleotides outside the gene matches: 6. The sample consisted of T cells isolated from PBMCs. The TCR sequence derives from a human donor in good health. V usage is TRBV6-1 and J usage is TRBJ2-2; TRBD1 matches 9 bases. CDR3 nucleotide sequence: TGTGCCAGCAGTGAAGCGCTTCAGGACAGGGGGAACACCGGGGAGCTGTTTTTT. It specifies CASSEALQDRGNTGELFF.